This T cell receptor beta chain comes out of a study of blood T cells in healthy people across ages. Study-level results: Per million T cells, the diversity of TCR beta decreased roughly linearly as age advanced. Possibly confounding the expanded clonotype changes was the fact that donor CMV status was unknown.

About this clonotype: Its specificity is unknown.

Trimming pared 5 bases from V and 8 bases from J, leaving 18 bases between. The CDR3 spans 15 residues. Germline V gene data show CDR1 as SNHLY and CDR2 as FYNNEI. Sample-barcoded 5' priming and a J-beta primer mix drove a second PCR of roughly 7 to 11 cycles. Every sample returned 2.5 million or more CDR3-containing paired-end reads. TCRdb used MiXCR to reprocess the 5' RACE reads, holding one entry per CDR3 protein. This table holds roughly 1.5 million distinct CDR3 sequences, about 42% found once. The chain has TRBV2 and TRBJ1-4; a weak D match, TRBD1 (5 bases). The sequencing sample was made of blood. The clonotype was recovered from a woman aged 18-35 years in good health. CDR3 bases: TGTGCCAGCAGTACTCAGGGCGAGGGTGGAGAAAAACTGTTTTTT. Translation: CASSTQGEGGEKLFF.